This T cell receptor beta chain stems from a study of blood T cell repertoires in COVID-19. Overall study: Specimens from acute and convalescent COVID-19 originated in the United States, Italy and Spain. T cells, B-cell-depleted T cells, or PBMCs supplied cDNA or gDNA.

The CDR3 has 15 amino acids. Trimming pared 0 bases from V and 9 bases from J, leaving 16 bases between. Per the germline V gene, CDR1 is SGHDT and CDR2 is YYEEEE. Sequencing used immunoSEQ multiplex PCR; TCRdb keeps in-frame clones, though not all of them. The repertoire holds 60,000 to 65,000 clones, with roughly 71% as singletons. The specimen was peripheral blood. The J gene is TRBJ1-5, the V gene TRBV5-6, with D maybe TRBD1 (5 bases). The clonotype comes from a human donor in a cohort sampled during active COVID-19. This CDR3 reads CASSLAGGDSPPQHF. The CDR3 region has the DNA TGTGCCAGCAGCTTGGCCGGGGGGGACTCTCCGCCCCAGCATTTT.